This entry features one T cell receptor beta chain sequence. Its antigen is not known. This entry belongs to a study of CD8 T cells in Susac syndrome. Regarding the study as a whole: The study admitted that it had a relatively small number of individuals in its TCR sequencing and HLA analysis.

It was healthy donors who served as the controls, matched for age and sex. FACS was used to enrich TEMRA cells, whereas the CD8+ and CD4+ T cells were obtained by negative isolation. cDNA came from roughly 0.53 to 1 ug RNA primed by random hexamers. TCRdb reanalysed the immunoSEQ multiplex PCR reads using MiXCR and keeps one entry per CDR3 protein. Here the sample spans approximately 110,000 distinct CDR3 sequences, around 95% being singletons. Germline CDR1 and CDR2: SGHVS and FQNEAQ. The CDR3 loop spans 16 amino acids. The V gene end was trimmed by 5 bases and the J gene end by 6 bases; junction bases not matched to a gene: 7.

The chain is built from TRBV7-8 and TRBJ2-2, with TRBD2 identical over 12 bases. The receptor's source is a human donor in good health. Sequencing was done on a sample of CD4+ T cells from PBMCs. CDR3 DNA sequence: TGTGCCAGCAGCCAGACTAGCGGGAGTAGGTCCGGGGAGCTGTTTTTT. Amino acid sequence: CASSQTSGSRSGELFF.